In its sample, the clone carrying this T cell receptor beta chain was seen a few times. This sample is drawn from a study of T cells in Graves' hyperthyroidism and ophthalmopathy. Hyperthyroidism patients were newly diagnosed, had disease duration under 2 months, and were aged 18 to 65 years. Per germline, CDR1 MGHDK and CDR2 SYGVNS. V was pared by 1 base and J by 3 bases, with 6 bases between. The CDR3 length is 13 residues. What was amplified from RNA transcripts were TCR beta CDR3 regions. TCR CDR3 regions were first amplified by RT-PCR with HTBI primers. Using its own MiXCR run on the multiplex PCR reads, TCRdb lists one record per CDR3 protein. This table holds more than 300,000 distinct CDR3 sequences, 17% found once.

Sequencing was done on a sample of blood. The TCR originated in a woman in her 30s with Graves' hyperthyroidism that later progressed to Graves' ophthalmopathy. The chain recombines TRBV25-1 with TRBJ2-5; D is unresolved. The CDR3 sequence is CASSESREETQYF. CDR3 DNA sequence: TGTGCCAGCAGTGAATCTAGGGAAGAGACCCAGTACTTC.